This T cell receptor (beta chain) emerged from a study of blood T cell repertoires in COVID-19. As processed by the authors: The assay estimated nucleated cells by amplifying reference gene primers. Only in-frame clones appear in the TCRdb table, and some are missing; sequencing was by immunoSEQ multiplex PCR. D and trimming come from the DNA, and the V and J calls and clone size come from that table. In the table there are roughly 200,000 clones, 65% to 85% of which are singletons. The clonotype originates from a woman in her thirties with COVID-19, enrolled during active disease. Material: peripheral blood.

The CDR3 region has the DNA TGTGCCAGCAGTTACTCGCGGGAGTCTCCTGTCTACGAGCAGTACTTC. It codes for CASSYSRESPVYEQYF. The V gene is TRBV6-5, the J gene TRBJ2-7; 7 positions agree with TRBD2. The CDR3 runs 16 residues. V was clipped by 0 bases and J by 3 bases; unmatched bases: 8. The germline CDR1 and CDR2 sequences are MNHEY and SVGAGI.